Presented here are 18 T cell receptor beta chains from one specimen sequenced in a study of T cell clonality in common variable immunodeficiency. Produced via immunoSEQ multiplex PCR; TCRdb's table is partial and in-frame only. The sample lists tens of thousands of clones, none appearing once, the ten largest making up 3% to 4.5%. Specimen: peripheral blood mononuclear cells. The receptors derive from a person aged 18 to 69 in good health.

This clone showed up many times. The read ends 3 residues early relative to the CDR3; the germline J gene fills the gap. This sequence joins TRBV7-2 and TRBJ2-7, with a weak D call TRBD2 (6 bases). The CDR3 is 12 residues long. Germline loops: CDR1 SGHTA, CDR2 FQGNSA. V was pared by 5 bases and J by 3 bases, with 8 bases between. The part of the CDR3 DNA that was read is TGTGCCAGCAGCAAGACTAGCTACGAG. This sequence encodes CASSKTSYE. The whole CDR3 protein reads CASSKTSYEQYF.

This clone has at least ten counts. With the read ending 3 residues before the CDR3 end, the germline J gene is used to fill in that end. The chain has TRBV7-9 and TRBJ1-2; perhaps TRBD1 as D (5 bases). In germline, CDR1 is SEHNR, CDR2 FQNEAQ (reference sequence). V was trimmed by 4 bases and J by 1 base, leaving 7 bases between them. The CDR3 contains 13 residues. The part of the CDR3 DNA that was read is TGTGCCAGCAGCTCCGACAGTAACTATGGC. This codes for CASSSDSNYG. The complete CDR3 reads CASSSDSNYGYTF.

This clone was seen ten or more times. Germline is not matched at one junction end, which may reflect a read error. The CDR3 DNA, read in part, is TGTGCTAGCAGCCCGTGGACTAGCGCCAAAGAGACC. It codes for CASSPWTSAKET. The full CDR3 is CASSPWTSAKETQYF. The chain has TRBV7-7 and TRBJ2-5; 9 bases are a match to TRBD2. The read halts 3 residues ahead of the CDR3 end, with the missing end drawn from the germline J gene. CDR3 length equals 15 residues. Looked up from germline, CDR1 is SSHAT and CDR2 is FNYEAQ (reference sequence). The full variable domain, rest sourced from reference TRBV7-7 and TRBJ2-5, is GAGVSQSPRYKVTKRGQDVTLRCDPISSHATLYWYQQALGQGPEFLTYFNYEAQPDKSGLPSDRFSAERPEGSISTLTIQRTEQRDSAMYRCASSPWTSAKETQYFGPGTRLLVL.

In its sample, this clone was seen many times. The CDR3 loop is CAGQRQGAYGYTF. The covered CDR3 bases are TGTGCCGGCCAACGACAGGGGGCCTATGGC. This sequence joins TRBV2 and TRBJ1-2; 10 nucleotides line up with TRBD1. The CDR3 end falls 3 residues outside the read, so it is completed with the germline J gene. The J segment lost 4 bases and the V segment lost 11 bases, leaving 7 bases of the junction unmatched. Germline loops: CDR1 SNHLY, CDR2 FYNNEI. The CDR3 extends over 13 amino acids.

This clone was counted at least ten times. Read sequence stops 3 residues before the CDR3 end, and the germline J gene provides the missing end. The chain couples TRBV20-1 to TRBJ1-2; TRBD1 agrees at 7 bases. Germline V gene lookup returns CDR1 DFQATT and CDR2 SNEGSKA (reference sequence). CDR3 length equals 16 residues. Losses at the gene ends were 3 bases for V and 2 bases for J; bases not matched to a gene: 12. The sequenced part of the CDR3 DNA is TGCAGTGCTAGTCGTTTTGATGGACAGGCAAACTATGGC. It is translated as CSASRFDGQANYG. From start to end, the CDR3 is CSASRFDGQANYGYTF.

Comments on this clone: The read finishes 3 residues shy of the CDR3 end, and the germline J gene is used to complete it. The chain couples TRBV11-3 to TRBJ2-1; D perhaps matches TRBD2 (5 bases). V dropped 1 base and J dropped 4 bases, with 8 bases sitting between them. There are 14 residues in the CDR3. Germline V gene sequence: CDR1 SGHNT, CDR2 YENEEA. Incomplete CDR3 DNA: TGTGCCAGCAGCTTAGCGGGGATATACAATGAG. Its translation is CASSLAGIYNE. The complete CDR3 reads CASSLAGIYNEQFF.

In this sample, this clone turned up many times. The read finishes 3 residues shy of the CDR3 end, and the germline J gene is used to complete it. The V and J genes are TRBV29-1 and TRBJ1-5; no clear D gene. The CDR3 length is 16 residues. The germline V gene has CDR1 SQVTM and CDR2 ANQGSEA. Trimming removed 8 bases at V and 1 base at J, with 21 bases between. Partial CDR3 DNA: TGCAGCCCCGCCGGGGTGGTGGTGGTCAGCAATCAGCCC. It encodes CSPAGVVVVSNQP. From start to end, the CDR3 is CSPAGVVVVSNQPQHF.

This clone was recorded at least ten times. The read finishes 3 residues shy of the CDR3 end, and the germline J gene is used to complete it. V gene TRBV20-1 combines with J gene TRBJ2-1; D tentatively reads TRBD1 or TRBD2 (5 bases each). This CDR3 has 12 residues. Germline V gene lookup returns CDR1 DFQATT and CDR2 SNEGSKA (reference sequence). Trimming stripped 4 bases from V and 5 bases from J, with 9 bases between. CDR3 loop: CSAIRGDNEQFF. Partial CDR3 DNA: TGCAGTGCTATAAGAGGGGACAATGAG.

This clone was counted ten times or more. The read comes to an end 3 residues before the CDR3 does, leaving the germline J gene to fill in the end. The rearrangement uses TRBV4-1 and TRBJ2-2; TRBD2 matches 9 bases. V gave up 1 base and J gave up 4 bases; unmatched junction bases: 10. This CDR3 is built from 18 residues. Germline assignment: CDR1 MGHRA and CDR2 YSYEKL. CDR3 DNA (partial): TGCGCCAGCAGCCAAGCAGGAATAGCGGGAGTGGGCACCGGGGAG. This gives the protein CASSQAGIAGVGTGE. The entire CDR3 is CASSQAGIAGVGTGELFF.

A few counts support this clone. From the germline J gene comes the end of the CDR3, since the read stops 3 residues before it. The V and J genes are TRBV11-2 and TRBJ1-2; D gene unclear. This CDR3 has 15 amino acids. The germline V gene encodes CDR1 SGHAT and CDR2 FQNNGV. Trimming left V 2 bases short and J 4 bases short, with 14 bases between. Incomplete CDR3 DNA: TGTGCCAGCAGCTTATCAGCGGGGAGCGTCTATGGC. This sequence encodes CASSLSAGSVYG. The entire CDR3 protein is CASSLSAGSVYGYTF.

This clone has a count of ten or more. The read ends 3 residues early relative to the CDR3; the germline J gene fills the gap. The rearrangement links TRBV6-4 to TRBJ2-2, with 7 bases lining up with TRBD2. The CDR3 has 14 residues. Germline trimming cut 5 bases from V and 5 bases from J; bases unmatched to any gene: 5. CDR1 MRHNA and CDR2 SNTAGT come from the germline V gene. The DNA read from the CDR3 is TGTGCCAGCAGTCAACTAGCGACTACCGGGGAG. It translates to CASSQLATTGE. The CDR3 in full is CASSQLATTGELFF.

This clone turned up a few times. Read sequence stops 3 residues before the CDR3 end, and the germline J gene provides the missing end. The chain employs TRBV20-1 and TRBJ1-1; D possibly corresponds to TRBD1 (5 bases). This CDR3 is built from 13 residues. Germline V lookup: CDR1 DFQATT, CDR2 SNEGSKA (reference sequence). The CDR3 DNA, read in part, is TGCAGTGCTAGAGCCATGGCCCAGGGTGGA. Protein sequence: CSARAMAQGG. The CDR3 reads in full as CSARAMAQGGAFF.

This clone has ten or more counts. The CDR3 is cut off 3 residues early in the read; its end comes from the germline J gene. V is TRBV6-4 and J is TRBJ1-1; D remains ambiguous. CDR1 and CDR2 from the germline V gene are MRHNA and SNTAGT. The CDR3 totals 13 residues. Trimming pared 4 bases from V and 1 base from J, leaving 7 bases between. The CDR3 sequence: CASSAGSNTEAFF. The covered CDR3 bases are TGTGCCAGCAGTGCGGGGTCGAACACTGAA.

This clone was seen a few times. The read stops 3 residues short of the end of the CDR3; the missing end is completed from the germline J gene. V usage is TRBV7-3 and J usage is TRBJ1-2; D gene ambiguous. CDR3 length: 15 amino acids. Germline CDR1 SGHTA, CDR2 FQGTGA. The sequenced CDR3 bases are TGTGCCAGCAGCCCCAGCGGGATGAGCTACTACGAC. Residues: CASSPSGMSYYD. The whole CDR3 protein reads CASSPSGMSYYDYTF.

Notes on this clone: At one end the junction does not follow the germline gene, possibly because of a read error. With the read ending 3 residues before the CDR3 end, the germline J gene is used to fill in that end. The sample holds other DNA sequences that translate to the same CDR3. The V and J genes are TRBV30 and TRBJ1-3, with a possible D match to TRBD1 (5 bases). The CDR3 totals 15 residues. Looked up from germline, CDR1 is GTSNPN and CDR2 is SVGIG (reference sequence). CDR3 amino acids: CAWSEPDILENTIYF. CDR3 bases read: TGTGCCTGGAGTGAGCCGGACATTCTTGAAAACACT. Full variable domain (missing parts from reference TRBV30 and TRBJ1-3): SQTIHQWPATLVQPVGSPLSLECTVEGTSNPNLYWYRQAAGRGLQLLFYSVGIGQISSEVPQNLSASRPQDRQFILSSKKLLLSDSGFYLCAWSEPDILENTIYFGEGSWLTVV.

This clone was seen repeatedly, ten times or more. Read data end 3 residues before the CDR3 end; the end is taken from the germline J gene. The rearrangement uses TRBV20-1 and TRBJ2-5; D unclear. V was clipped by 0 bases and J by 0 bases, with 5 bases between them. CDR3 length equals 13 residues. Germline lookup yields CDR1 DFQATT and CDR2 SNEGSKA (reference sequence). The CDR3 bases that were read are TGCAGTGCTAGAGACCAGTACCAAGAGACC. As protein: CSARDQYQET. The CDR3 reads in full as CSARDQYQETQYF.

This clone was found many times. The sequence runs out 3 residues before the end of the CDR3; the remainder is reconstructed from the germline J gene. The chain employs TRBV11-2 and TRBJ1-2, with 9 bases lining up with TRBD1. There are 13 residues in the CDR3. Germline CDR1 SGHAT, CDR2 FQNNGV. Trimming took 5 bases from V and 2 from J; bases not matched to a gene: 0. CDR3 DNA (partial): TGTGCCAGCAGCGGACAGGGGAACTATGGC. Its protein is CASSGQGNYG. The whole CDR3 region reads CASSGQGNYGYTF.

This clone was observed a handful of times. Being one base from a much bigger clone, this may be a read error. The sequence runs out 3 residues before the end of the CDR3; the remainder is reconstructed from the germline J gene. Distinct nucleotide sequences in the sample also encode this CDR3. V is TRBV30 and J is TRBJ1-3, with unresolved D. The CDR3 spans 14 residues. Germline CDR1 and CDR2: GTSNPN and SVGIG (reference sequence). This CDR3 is CAWKLRLSGNTIYF. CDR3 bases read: TGTGCCTGGAAACTCCGACTCTCTGGAAACACA.